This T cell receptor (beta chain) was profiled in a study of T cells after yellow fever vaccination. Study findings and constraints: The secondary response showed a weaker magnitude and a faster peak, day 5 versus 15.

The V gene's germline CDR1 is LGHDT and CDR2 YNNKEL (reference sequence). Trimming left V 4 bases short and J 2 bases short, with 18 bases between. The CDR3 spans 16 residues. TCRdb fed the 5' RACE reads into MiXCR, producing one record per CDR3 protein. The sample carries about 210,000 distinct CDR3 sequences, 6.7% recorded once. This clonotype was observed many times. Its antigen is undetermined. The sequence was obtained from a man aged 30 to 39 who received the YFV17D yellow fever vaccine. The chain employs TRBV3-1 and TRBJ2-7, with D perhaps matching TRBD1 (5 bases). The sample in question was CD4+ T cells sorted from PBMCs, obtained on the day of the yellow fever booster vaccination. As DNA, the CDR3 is TGTGCCAGCAGCCCTCCCGACAGTCTGAGACCCTACGAGCAGTACTTC. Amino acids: CASSPPDSLRPYEQYF.